This T cell receptor beta chain appears in the sequencing data of a study of shared clonotypes between healthy human individuals. Looking at the study overall: Those who served as donors were a couple of women and a few men between the ages of 18 and 49.

Only in-frame clones appear in the TCRdb table, and some are missing; sequencing was by immunoSEQ multiplex PCR. The table includes about 480,000 clones, 75% to 80% detected once. The V end lost 1 base, the J end lost 1 base, and 5 bases lay between the germline ends. Germline lookup yields CDR1 SGHDN and CDR2 FVKESK. There are 15 residues in the CDR3. The table lists this clone with a few counts. Other DNA sequences in the sample encode the same CDR3. The sample taken for sequencing was PBMCs. The source of this sequence is a woman between 40 and 50 years old in good health. Some clones in this sample may be carry-over from other donors' samples. The chain recombines TRBV14 with TRBJ2-6; D is unresolved. CDR3 nucleotides: TGTGCCAGCAGCCAAGGGATTTCTGGGGCCAACGTCCTGACTTTC. Its protein product is CASSQGISGANVLTF.